Here is one T cell receptor (beta chain) with its context. The antigen is undetermined. TCRdb passed the 5' RACE reads through MiXCR, listing each CDR3 protein once. The sample shows more than 150,000 distinct CDR3 sequences, about 18% of them seen only once. V was pared by 4 bases and J by 10 bases, with 13 bases between. CDR1 and CDR2 (germline): MNHEY, SVGAGI. The CDR3 is made up of 12 amino acids. This record belongs to a study of T-cell memory formation after mild COVID-19. Study-wide results and limits: Shrinking CD4+ clones were chiefly CM and EM; CD8+ ones were chiefly EMRA. Proof of SARS-CoV-2 specificity was absent for the second-wave clones that crested on day 37. Balance between CD4 and CD8 was seen in clones contracting day 15 to 85, and a CD4+ lean was seen in later expanders.

The sequencing sample was made of PBMCs or a T cell subset sorted from them (not recorded which). The chain couples TRBV6-5 to TRBJ1-2; TRBD1 might be the D (6 bases). The clonotype comes from a man aged 18-30 years who had mild COVID-19 (a few samples of this study predate the infection). Cell type and time point are not known. CDR3: CASSSDRLSYTF. As DNA, the CDR3 is TGTGCCAGCAGTTCAGACAGGCTCTCCTACACCTTC.